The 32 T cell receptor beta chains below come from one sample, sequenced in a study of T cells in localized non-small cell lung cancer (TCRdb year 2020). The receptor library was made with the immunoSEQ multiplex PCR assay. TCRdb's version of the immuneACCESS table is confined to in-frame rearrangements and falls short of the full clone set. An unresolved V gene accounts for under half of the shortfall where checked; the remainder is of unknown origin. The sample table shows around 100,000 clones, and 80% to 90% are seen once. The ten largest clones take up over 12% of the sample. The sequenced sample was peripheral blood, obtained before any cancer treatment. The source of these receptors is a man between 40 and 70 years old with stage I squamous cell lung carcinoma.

DNA of the CDR3: TGTGCCAGCAGTGGGTCCTCATTAGCCAAAAACATTCAGTACTTC. This translates into CASSGSSLAKNIQYF. The chain links TRBV28 to TRBJ2-4; D unclear. Trimming took 5 bases from V and 0 from J, leaving 11 bases between them. CDR1 and CDR2 from the germline V gene are MDHEN and SYDVKM. The CDR3 covers 15 residues.

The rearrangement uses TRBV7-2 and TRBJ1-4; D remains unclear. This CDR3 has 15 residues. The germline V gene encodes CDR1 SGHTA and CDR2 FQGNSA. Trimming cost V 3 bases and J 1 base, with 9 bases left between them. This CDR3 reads CASSLTGQTNEKLFF. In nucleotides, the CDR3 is TGTGCCAGCAGCTTGACGGGCCAAACTAATGAAAAACTGTTTTTT.

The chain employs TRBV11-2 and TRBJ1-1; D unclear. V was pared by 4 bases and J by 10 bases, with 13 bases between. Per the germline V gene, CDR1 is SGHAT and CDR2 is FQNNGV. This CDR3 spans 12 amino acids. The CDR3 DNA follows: TGTGCCAGCAGCTCCGTGGATGGTGTAGCTTTCTTT. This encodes CASSSVDGVAFF.

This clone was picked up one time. CDR3 amino acids: CASRRWGSNTEAFF. CDR3 bases: TGTGCCAGCAGACGGTGGGGATCGAACACTGAAGCTTTCTTT. The chain links TRBV27 to TRBJ1-1; no clear D. The CDR3 consists of 14 residues. CDR1 and CDR2 from the germline V gene are MNHEY and SMNVEV (reference sequence). V dropped 6 bases and J dropped 1 base, with 12 bases sitting between them.

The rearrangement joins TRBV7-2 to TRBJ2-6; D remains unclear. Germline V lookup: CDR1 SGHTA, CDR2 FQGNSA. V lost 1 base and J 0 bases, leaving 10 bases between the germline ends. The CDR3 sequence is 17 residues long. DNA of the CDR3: TGTGCCAGCAGCTTAGGATTTGGATTCTCTGGGGCCAACGTCCTGACTTTC. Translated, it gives CASSLGFGFSGANVLTF. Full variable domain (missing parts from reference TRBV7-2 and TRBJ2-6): GAGVSQSPSNKVTEKGKDVELRCDPISGHTALYWYRQSLGQGLEFLIYFQGNSAPDKSGLPSDRFSAERTGGSVSTLTIQRTQQEDSAVYLCASSLGFGFSGANVLTFGAGSRLTVL.

The CDR3 nucleotides are TGTGCCAGCAGAGCTAACAGGGGTGGCTACACCTTC. As protein: CASRANRGGYTF. The gene calls are TRBV2 and TRBJ1-2; 7 bases agree with TRBD1. The CDR3 sequence is 12 residues long. Germline CDR1 and CDR2: SNHLY and FYNNEI. After removal of 6 bases from V and 7 bases from J, the junction contained 5 bases not matched to a gene.

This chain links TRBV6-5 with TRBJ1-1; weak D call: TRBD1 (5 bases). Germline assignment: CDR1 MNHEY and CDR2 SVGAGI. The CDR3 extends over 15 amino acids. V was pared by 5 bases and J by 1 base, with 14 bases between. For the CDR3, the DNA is TGTGCCAGCAGTCTGATAACGACAGCGAACACTGAAGCTTTCTTT. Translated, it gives CASSLITTANTEAFF.

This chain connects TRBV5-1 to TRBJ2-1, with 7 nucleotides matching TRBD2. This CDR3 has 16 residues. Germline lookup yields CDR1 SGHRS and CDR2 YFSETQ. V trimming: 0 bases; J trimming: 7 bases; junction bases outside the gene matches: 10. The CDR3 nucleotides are TGCGCCAGCAGCTTGGGGTTTGGGGAGGGTAAGAATGAGCAGTTCTTC. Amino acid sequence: CASSLGFGEGKNEQFF. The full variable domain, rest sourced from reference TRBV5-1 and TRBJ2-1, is KAGVTQTPRYLIKTRGQQVTLSCSPISGHRSVSWYQQTPGQGLQFLFEYFSETQRNKGNFPGRFSGRQFSNSRSEMNVSTLELGDSALYLCASSLGFGEGKNEQFFGPGTRLTVL.

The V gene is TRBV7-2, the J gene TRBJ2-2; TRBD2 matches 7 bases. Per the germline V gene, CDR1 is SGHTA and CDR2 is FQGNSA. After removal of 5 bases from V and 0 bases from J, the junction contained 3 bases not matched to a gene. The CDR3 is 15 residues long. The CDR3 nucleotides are TGTGCCAGCAGCGCAAGCGGGGCGAACACCGGGGAGCTGTTTTTT. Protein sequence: CASSASGANTGELFF.

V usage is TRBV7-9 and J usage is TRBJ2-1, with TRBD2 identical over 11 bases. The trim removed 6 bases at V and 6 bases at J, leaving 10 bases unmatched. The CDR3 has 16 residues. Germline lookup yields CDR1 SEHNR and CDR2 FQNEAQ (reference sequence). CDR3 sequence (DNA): TGTGCCAGCAGATCCGCCGGGACTAGCGGACCCAATGAGCAGTTCTTC. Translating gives CASRSAGTSGPNEQFF.

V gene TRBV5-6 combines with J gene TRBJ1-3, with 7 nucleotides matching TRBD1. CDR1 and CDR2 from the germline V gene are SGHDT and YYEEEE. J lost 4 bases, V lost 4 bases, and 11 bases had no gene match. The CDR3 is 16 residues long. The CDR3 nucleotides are TGTGCCAGCAGCCCGGTTGGGACAGCGAGGGGAAACACCATATATTTT. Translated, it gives CASSPVGTARGNTIYF.

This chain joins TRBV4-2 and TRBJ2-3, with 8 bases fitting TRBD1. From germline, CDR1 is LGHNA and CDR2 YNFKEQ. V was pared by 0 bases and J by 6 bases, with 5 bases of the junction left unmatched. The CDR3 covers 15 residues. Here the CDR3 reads CASSQESGGGDTQYF. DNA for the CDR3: TGTGCCAGCAGCCAAGAGTCAGGGGGCGGGGATACGCAGTATTTT.

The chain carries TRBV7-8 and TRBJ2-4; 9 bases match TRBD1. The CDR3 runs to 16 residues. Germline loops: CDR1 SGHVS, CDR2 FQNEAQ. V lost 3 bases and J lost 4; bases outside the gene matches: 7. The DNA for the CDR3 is TGTGCCAGCAGCTTCGGGACAGGGCAATTAAAAAACATTCAGTACTTC. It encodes CASSFGTGQLKNIQYF.

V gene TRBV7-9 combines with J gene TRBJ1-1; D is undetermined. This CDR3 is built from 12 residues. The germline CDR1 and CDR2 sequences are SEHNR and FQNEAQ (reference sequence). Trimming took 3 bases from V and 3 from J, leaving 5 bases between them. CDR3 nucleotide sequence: TGTGCCAGCAGCTTCGCAGACACTGAAGCTTTCTTT. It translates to CASSFADTEAFF. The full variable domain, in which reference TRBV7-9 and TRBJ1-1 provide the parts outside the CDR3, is DTGVSQNPRHKITKRGQNVTFRCDPISEHNRLYWYRQTLGQGPEFLTYFQNEAQLEKSRLLSDRFSAERPKGSFSTLEIQRTEQGDSAMYLCASSFADTEAFFGQGTRLTVV.

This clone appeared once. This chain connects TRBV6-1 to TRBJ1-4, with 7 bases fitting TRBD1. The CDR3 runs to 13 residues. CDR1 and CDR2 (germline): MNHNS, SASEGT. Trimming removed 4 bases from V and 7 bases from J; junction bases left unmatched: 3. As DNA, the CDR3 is TGTGCCAGCAGTGGACAGGGTGGTGAAAAACTGTTTTTT. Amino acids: CASSGQGGEKLFF.

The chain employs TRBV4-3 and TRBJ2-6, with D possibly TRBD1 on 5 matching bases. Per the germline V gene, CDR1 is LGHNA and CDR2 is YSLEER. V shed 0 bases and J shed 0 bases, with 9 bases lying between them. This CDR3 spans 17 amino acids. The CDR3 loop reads CASSQDRAYSGANVLTF. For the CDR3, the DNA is TGCGCCAGCAGCCAAGACAGGGCCTACTCTGGGGCCAACGTCCTGACTTTC.

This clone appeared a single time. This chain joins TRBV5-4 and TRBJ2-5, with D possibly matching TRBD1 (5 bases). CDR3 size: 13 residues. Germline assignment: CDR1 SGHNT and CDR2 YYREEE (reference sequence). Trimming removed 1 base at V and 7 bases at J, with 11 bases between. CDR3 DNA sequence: TGTGCCAGCAGCTTGAGACCGCAGGGGACCCAGTACTTC. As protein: CASSLRPQGTQYF. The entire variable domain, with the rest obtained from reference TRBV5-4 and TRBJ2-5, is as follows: ETGVTQSPTHLIKTRGQQVTLRCSSQSGHNTVSWYQQALGQGPQFIFQYYREEENGRGNFPPRFSGLQFPNYSSELNVNALELDDSALYLCASSLRPQGTQYFGPGTRLLVL.

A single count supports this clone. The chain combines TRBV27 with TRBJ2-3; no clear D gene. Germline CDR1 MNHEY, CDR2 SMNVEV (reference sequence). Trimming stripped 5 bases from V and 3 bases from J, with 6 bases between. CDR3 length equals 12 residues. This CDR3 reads CASSPQTDTQYF. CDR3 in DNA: TGTGCCAGCAGTCCCCAAACAGATACGCAGTATTTT.

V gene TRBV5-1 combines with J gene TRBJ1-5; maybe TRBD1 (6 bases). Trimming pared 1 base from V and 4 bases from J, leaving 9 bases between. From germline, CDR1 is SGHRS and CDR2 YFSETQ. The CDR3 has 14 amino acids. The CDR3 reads CASSLTGMNQPQHF. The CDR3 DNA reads TGCGCCAGCAGCTTGACAGGGATGAATCAGCCCCAGCATTTT.

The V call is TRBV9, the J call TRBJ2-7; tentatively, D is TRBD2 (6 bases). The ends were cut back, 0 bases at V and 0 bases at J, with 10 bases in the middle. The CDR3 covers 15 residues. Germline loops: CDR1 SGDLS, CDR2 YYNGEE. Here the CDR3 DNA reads TGTGCCAGCAGCGTAGCTACGGGGGACTCCTACGAGCAGTACTTC. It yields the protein CASSVATGDSYEQYF.

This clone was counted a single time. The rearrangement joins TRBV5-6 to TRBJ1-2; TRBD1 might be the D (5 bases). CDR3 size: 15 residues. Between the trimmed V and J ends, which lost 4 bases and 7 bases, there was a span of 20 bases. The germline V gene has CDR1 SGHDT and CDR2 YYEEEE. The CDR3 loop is CASSRMDERGSGYTF. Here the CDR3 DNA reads TGTGCCAGCAGCCGCATGGACGAAAGGGGTAGTGGCTACACCTTC.

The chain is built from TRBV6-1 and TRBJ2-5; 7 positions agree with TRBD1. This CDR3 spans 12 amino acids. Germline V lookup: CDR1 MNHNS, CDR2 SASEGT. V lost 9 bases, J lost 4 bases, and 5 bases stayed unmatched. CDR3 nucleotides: TGTGCCAGTCAGGGGGTGTTAGAGACCCAGTACTTC. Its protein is CASQGVLETQYF.

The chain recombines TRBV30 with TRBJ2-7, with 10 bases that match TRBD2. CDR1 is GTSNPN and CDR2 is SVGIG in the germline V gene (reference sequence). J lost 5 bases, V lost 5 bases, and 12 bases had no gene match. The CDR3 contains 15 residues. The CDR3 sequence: CAWSIAGGTLHEQYF. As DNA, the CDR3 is TGTGCCTGGTCAATAGCGGGGGGCACGCTACACGAGCAGTACTTC. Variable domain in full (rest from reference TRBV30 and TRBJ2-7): SQTIHQWPATLVQPVGSPLSLECTVEGTSNPNLYWYRQAAGRGLQLLFYSVGIGQISSEVPQNLSASRPQDRQFILSSKKLLLSDSGFYLCAWSIAGGTLHEQYFGPGTRLTVT.

CDR3 amino acids: CASSLVGQGENIQYF. Here the CDR3 DNA reads TGTGCCAGCAGCTTAGTGGGACAGGGAGAAAACATTCAGTACTTC. The chain is built from TRBV11-1 and TRBJ2-4; 9 bases line up with TRBD1. The V gene's germline CDR1 is SGHAT and CDR2 FQDESV (reference sequence). The CDR3 has 15 amino acids. Trimming removed 1 base from V and 5 bases from J; junction bases left unmatched: 3.

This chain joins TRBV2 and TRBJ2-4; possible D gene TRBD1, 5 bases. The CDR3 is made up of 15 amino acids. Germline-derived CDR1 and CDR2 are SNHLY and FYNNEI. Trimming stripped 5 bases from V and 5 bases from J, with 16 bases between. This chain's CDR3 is CASSNRRTVENIQYF. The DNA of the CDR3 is TGTGCCAGCAGTAACAGGAGAACGGTCGAAAACATTCAGTACTTC.

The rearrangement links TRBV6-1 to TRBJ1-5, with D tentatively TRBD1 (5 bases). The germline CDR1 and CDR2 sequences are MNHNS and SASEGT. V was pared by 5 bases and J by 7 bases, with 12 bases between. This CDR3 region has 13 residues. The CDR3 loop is CASSSPGRQPQHF. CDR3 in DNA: TGTGCCAGCAGTAGTCCAGGGAGGCAGCCCCAGCATTTT.

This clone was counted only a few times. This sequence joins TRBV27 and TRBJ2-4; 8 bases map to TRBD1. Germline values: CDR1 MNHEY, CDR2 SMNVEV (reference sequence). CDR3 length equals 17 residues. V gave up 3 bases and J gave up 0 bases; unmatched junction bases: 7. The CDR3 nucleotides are TGTGCCAGCAGTTTGAAGGGACAGGATCTAGCCAAAAACATTCAGTACTTC. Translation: CASSLKGQDLAKNIQYF.

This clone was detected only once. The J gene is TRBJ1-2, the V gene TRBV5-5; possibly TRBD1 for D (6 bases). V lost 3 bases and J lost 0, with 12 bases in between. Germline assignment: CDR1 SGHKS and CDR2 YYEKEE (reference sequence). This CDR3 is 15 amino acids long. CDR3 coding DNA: TGTGCCAGCAGCTGGGGGGCCGGTTCTAACTATGGCTACACCTTC. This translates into CASSWGAGSNYGYTF.

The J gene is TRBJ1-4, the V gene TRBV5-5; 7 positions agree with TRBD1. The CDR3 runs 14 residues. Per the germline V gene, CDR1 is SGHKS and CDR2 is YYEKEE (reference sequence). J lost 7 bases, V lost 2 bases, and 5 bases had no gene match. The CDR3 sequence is CASSLQGPIEKLFF. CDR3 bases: TGTGCCAGCAGCTTACAGGGGCCCATTGAAAAACTGTTTTTT.

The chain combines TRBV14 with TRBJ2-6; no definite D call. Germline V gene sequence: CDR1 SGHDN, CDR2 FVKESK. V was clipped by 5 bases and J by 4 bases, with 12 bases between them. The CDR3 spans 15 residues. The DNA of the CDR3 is TGTGCCAGCAGCGACCGCCTGGGCGGGGCCAACGTCCTGACTTTC. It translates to CASSDRLGGANVLTF.

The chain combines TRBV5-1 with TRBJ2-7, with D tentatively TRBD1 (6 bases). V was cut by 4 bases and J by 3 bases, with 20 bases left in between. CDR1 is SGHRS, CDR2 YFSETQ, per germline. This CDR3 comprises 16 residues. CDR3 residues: CASSPHTGLLLYEQYF. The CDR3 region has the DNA TGCGCCAGCAGCCCACATACAGGGCTACTCCTCTACGAGCAGTACTTC.

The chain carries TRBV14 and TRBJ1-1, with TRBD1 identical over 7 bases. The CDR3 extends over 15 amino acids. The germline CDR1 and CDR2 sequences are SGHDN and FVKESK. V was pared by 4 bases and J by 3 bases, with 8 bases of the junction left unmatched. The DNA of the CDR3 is TGTGCCAGCAGCCTCCGGACAGGATGGGACACTGAAGCTTTCTTT. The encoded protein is CASSLRTGWDTEAFF.